A single sample is the source of the 9 T cell receptor beta chains below, sequenced in a study of regulatory T cells in long-lasting Graves disease (dated by TCRdb to the early 2020s). Preparation of the library involved multiplex PCR. The sequencer listed for this sample is Illumina HiSeq 4000. To build TCR beta libraries, CDR3 regions were amplified by Arm-PCR using iRepertoire HTBI primers. The raw public reads went through TCRdb reprocessing: fastp at Q25, MiXCR clone calling, in-frame beta chains kept. Merged by CDR3 protein, the rows form single entries marked with the most common genes and DNA. This sample has over 350,000 distinct CDR3 sequences in its table, and 14% to 15% of those were observed once. The ten largest clonotypes hold about 7.8% of the sample. The time point label corresponds to: newly diagnosed GD, antithyroid drugs for less than 3 months. For both TCR sequencing and RNA sequencing, RNA was extracted from PBMCs in TRIzol.

These same records also appear under a second study, on T cells in Graves' hyperthyroidism and ophthalmopathy.

The material sequenced was peripheral blood mononuclear cells (PBMCs), taken at new diagnosis, from a patient treated with antithyroid drugs. Every receptor here comes from a woman aged 40 to 50 with Graves disease. Donor details come from another sample of the same person, matched by shared clones.

This clonotype was detected many times. This chain links TRBV7-3 with TRBJ2-5, with D possibly TRBD1 on 6 matching bases. Deletions cut 2 bases from V and 5 bases from J, with 18 bases between. Per the germline V gene, CDR1 is SGHTA and CDR2 is FQGTGA. The CDR3 spans 16 residues. The CDR3 DNA is TGTGCCAGCAGCTTATACCCGACGCGGCAGGGGGAGACCCAGTACTTC. Amino acids: CASSLYPTRQGETQYF.

This clonotype was picked up many times. The chain uses TRBV10-3 and TRBJ1-1, with D tentatively TRBD1 (5 bases). This CDR3 spans 15 amino acids. Germline V gene sequence: CDR1 ENHRY, CDR2 SYGVKD. V was cut by 0 bases and J by 8 bases, with 16 bases left in between. The DNA of the CDR3 is TGTGCCATCAGTGAGTCCTGGGACTCCTCTGGCGAAGCTTTCTTT. Translating it yields CAISESWDSSGEAFF.

This clonotype was recorded at least ten times. This chain joins TRBV28 and TRBJ1-4, with TRBD1 as a possible D gene (5 bases). Trimming took 6 bases from V and 1 from J, leaving 9 bases between them. The germline V gene encodes CDR1 MDHEN and CDR2 SYDVKM. The CDR3 totals 14 residues. The CDR3 spells CASRHRLTNEKLFF. The CDR3 coding sequence is TGTGCCAGCAGACACAGGCTAACTAATGAAAAACTGTTTTTT.

V usage is TRBV27 and J usage is TRBJ2-1; TRBD2 might be the D (6 bases). Germline CDR1 is MNHEY and CDR2 is SMNVEV (reference sequence). V dropped 0 bases and J dropped 0 bases, with 9 bases sitting between them. The CDR3 spans 16 residues. The CDR3 region has the DNA TGTGCCAGCAGTTTATCACTAGCCCGCTCCTACAATGAGCAGTTCTTC. This sequence encodes CASSLSLARSYNEQFF.

Points on this clonotype: A read error may explain this, as a much larger clone is one base away. CDR3 coding DNA: TGTGCCAGCAGCTTTGGACCGACCCAAGAGACCCAGTACTTC. Amino acids: CASSFGPTQETQYF. The V gene is TRBV7-2, the J gene TRBJ2-5, with D unresolved. Germline V gene lookup returns CDR1 SGHTA and CDR2 FQGNSA. V was trimmed by 3 bases and J by 1 base, leaving 9 bases between them. The CDR3 has 14 residues.

This chain joins TRBV6-5 and TRBJ1-4; 7 nucleotides agree with TRBD1. Germline assignment: CDR1 MNHEY and CDR2 SVGAGI. The CDR3 totals 15 residues. Trimming cost V 2 bases and J 7 bases; bases outside gene matches: 7. CDR3 sequence reads: CASSYRDSVGEKLFF. DNA for the CDR3: TGTGCCAGCAGTTACCGGGACAGCGTTGGTGAAAAACTGTTTTTT.

This clonotype was seen many times. This chain joins TRBV6-1 and TRBJ2-7; 9 nucleotides agree with TRBD1. CDR3 length: 13 residues. V was clipped by 10 bases and J by 3 bases; unmatched bases: 7. Germline lookup yields CDR1 MNHNS and CDR2 SASEGT. As DNA, the CDR3 is TGTGCCACCCCCGGGACAGGGTACTACGAGCAGTACTTC. Protein sequence: CATPGTGYYEQYF.

The chain is built from TRBV28 and TRBJ2-5; 8 bases are a match to TRBD1. J was trimmed by 7 bases and V by 7 bases; bases with no gene match: 14. The germline V gene has CDR1 MDHEN and CDR2 SYDVKM. The CDR3 totals 15 residues. CDR3 loop: CASKKGRGRGGTQYF. Written as DNA, the CDR3 is TGTGCCAGCAAAAAAGGCAGGGGGCGCGGAGGGACCCAGTACTTC. The full variable domain, in which reference TRBV28 and TRBJ2-5 provide the parts outside the CDR3, is DVKVTQSSRYLVKRTGEKVFLECVQDMDHENMFWYRQDPGLGLRLIYFSYDVKMKEKGDIPEGYSVSREKKERFSLILESASTNQTSMYLCASKKGRGRGGTQYFGPGTRLLVL.

This clonotype was observed many times. The genes are TRBV6-5 and TRBJ2-1; 11 nucleotides match TRBD2. The CDR3 is 15 amino acids. The germline CDR1 and CDR2 sequences are MNHEY and SVGAGI. After removal of 4 bases from V and 6 bases from J, the junction contained 5 bases not matched to a gene. CDR3 residues: CASSSPGLAVNEQFF. Here the CDR3 DNA reads TGTGCCAGCAGTTCCCCGGGACTAGCGGTCAATGAGCAGTTCTTC.